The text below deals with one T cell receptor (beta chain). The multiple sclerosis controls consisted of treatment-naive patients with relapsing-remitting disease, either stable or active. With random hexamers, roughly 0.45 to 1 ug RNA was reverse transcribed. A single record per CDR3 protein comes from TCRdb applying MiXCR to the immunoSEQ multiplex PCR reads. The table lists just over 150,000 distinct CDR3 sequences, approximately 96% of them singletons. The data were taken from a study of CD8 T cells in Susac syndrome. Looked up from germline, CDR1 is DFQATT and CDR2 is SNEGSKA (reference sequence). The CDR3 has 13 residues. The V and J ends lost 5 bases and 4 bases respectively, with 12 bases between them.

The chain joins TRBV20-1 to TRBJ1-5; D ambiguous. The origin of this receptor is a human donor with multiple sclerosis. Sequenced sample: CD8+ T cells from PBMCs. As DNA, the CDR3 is TGCAGTGCTGGGGAGATCGGTAATCAGCCCCAGCATTTT. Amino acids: CSAGEIGNQPQHF.